These 11 T cell receptor beta chains were all obtained from the same sample, sequenced in a study of tumor-infiltrating lymphocytes in localized non-small cell lung cancer. Clones were sequenced by immunoSEQ multiplex PCR, and TCRdb holds only the in-frame ones, with some missing. This table has more than 20,000 clones, 73% appearing once. The source material was lung tumor tissue. Receptors were obtained from a human donor with non-small cell lung cancer.

V and J are TRBV7-6 and TRBJ1-4, with 7 bases that match TRBD1. Germline CDR1 is SGHVS and CDR2 is FNYEAQ. V was clipped by 1 base and J by 8 bases; unmatched bases: 1. The CDR3 has 13 amino acids. The CDR3 protein is CASSLGTGEKLFF. CDR3 DNA: TGTGCCAGCAGCTTAGGGACAGGAGAAAAACTGTTTTTT.

The chain combines TRBV18 with TRBJ1-3, with D unresolved. The V gene's germline CDR1 is KGHSH and CDR2 LQKENI. CDR3 length: 16 amino acids. The V end was cut by 2 bases, the J end by 4 bases, with 15 bases between. The CDR3 DNA follows: TGTGCCAGCTCACCATCCCAGGTGCAAGCGGGAAACACCATATATTTT. It codes for CASSPSQVQAGNTIYF.

The table lists this clone with a count of one. The chain carries TRBV2 and TRBJ1-4; TRBD1 might be the D (5 bases). Germline CDR1 and CDR2: SNHLY and FYNNEI. The CDR3 contains 17 residues. The V end was cut by 4 bases, the J end by 1 base, with 16 bases between. The CDR3 region has the DNA TGTGCCAGCAGTGCTCAATGGGACCTCCGAACTAATGAAAAACTGTTTTTT. Its translation: CASSAQWDLRTNEKLFF.

This clone was picked up a small number of times. The chain has TRBV4-1 and TRBJ1-1, with D maybe TRBD1 (6 bases). The CDR3 totals 13 residues. Germline V gene sequence: CDR1 MGHRA, CDR2 YSYEKL. V shed 4 bases and J shed 5 bases, with 11 bases lying between them. Here the CDR3 reads CASSRTAGTEAFF. CDR3 sequence (DNA): TGCGCCAGCAGCCGGACAGCGGGAACTGAAGCTTTCTTT.

J is TRBJ1-2 and V is TRBV5-6; tentatively, D is TRBD1 (5 bases). The CDR3 is 14 amino acids. Germline CDR1 reads SGHDT; CDR2 reads YYEEEE. V lost 0 bases and J 4 bases, leaving 10 bases between the germline ends. The CDR3 spells CASSLGIDSYGYTF. DNA for the CDR3: TGTGCCAGCAGCTTGGGGATCGACAGCTATGGCTACACCTTC.

The chain is built from TRBV11-2 and TRBJ2-1; 8 bases are shared with TRBD2. Germline V gives CDR1 SGHAT, CDR2 FQNNGV. J gave up 0 bases and V 5 bases, and 3 bases lay outside the gene matches. The CDR3 spans 15 residues. The CDR3 loop is CASSRGGSSYNEQFF. CDR3 coding DNA: TGTGCCAGCAGCCGGGGGGGTAGCTCCTACAATGAGCAGTTCTTC.

V and J are TRBV10-2 and TRBJ1-5; TRBD1 agrees at 11 bases. Trimming removed 6 bases from V and 7 bases from J; junction bases left unmatched: 11. Germline V gene lookup returns CDR1 WSHSY and CDR2 SAAADI. This CDR3 has 16 amino acids. CDR3 protein: CASSGTGQGALQPQHF. Written as DNA, the CDR3 is TGCGCCAGCAGCGGGACAGGACAGGGGGCGTTGCAGCCCCAGCATTTT.

The chain joins TRBV29-1 to TRBJ2-7; 7 nucleotides line up with TRBD2. The CDR3 has 13 residues. Trimming took 3 bases from V and 7 from J; bases not matched to a gene: 9. From germline, CDR1 is SQVTM and CDR2 ANQGSEA. This chain's CDR3 is CSVDPGGMGEQYF. CDR3 nucleotides: TGCAGCGTTGACCCGGGGGGAATGGGAGAGCAGTACTTC.

The V gene is TRBV7-8, the J gene TRBJ1-5, with D possibly TRBD1 on 5 matching bases. V gave up 2 bases and J gave up 4 bases, with 15 bases separating them. Looked up from germline, CDR1 is SGHVS and CDR2 is FQNEAQ. The CDR3 contains 16 residues. CDR3 sequence (DNA): TGTGCCAGCAGCTTACGACCAGACAGAGGGAATCAGCCCCAGCATTTT. Amino acids: CASSLRPDRGNQPQHF.

The chain couples TRBV6-4 to TRBJ2-3, with D perhaps assigned TRBD1 or TRBD2 (6 bases each). The CDR3 runs 16 residues. V was cut by 0 bases and J by 4 bases, with 14 bases left in between. Germline values: CDR1 MRHNA, CDR2 SNTAGT. CDR3 in DNA: TGTGCCAGCAGTGACTCGAGTTCCGGGGGCGCAGATACGCAGTATTTT. This codes for CASSDSSSGGADTQYF.

A few counts support this clone. V usage is TRBV6-6 and J usage is TRBJ1-2; D may be TRBD1 (5 bases). Trimming removed 0 bases at V and 8 bases at J, with 10 bases between. There are 13 residues in the CDR3. Germline lookup yields CDR1 MNHNY and CDR2 SVGAGI (reference sequence). In DNA, the CDR3 is TGTGCCAGCAGTTACTCAGGGGCTGACGGCTACACCTTC. Translated: CASSYSGADGYTF.